This TCR beta chain was recorded in a study of blood T cell repertoires in COVID-19. For the study at large: From the United States, Italy and Spain came samples of acute and convalescent COVID-19.

This CDR3 is built from 13 residues. Germline-derived CDR1 and CDR2 are MGHDK and SYGVNS. Losses at the gene ends were 4 bases for V and 7 bases for J; bases not matched to a gene: 0. Under the authors' procedure: It was from reference gene primer amplification that nucleated cell counts were estimated. TCRdb's copy holds only in-frame clones and misses some; the assay was immunoSEQ multiplex PCR. D and trimming were read from the DNA, whereas the V and J calls and clone size are those reported in that table. Seen here are some 160,000 clones, more than 75% observed once, and the top ten hold 5%. The V gene is TRBV25-1, the J gene TRBJ2-2, with TRBD2 matching 10 bases. The sequence was obtained from a woman aged 45-65 years with acute or convalescent COVID-19. Sequencing was done on a sample of peripheral blood. The CDR3 protein is CASSGLAGGELFF. The CDR3 bases are TGTGCCAGCAGTGGACTAGCGGGCGGGGAGCTGTTTTTT.